This TCR beta chain was obtained from a study of PD-L1 blockade in urothelial cancer. Trimming stripped 6 bases from V and 5 bases from J, with 17 bases between. The CDR3 sequence is 14 residues long. The germline V gene encodes CDR1 SGHVS and CDR2 FQNEAQ. Clones were sequenced by immunoSEQ multiplex PCR, and TCRdb holds only the in-frame ones, with some missing. The table shows about 43,000 clones, with around four fifths occurring only once. Noted time point: peripheral blood 6 weeks after treatment start. The chain joins TRBV7-8 to TRBJ2-7, with TRBD2 as a possible D gene (7 bases). The source material was PBMCs, sampled around atezolizumab (anti-PD-L1) treatment. The receptor comes from a man aged 55 to 70 with urothelial cancer. In DNA, the CDR3 is TGTGCCAGCAGGGATTCCGGGGGGCTGAACGAGCAGTACTTC. This translates into CASRDSGGLNEQYF. Using reference TRBV7-8 and TRBJ2-7 for the parts outside the CDR3, the full variable domain is GAGVSQSPRYKVAKRGQDVALRCDPISGHVSLFWYQQALGQGPEFLTYFQNEAQLDKSGLPSDRFFAERPEGSVSTLKIQRTQQEDSAVYLCASRDSGGLNEQYFGPGTRLTVT.